Below are 4 T cell receptor beta chains sequenced from a single sample in a study of T cell repertoires in cytomegalovirus infection. TCRdb called the reads again in MiXCR, with one record for every CDR3 protein. The sample includes hundreds of thousands of distinct CDR3 sequences, roughly a third seen only once; the top ten take 2.8%. Material: PBMCs. These receptors all come from a human donor in good health (CMV status not recorded). Some clones in this sample may be carry-over from other donors' samples.

This clonotype was detected only a few times. This chain joins TRBV12-3 or TRBV12-4 and TRBJ1-2; TRBD1 is a possible D gene (5 bases). V was trimmed by 3 bases and J by 7 bases, leaving 15 bases between them. CDR3 length: 14 amino acids. The CDR3 region is CASSLGEGLAGYTF. The CDR3 DNA reads as TGTGCCAGCAGTTTGGGTGAGGGGCTCGCTGGCTACACCTTC.

The CDR3 DNA reads as TGCAGTGCCCAACTAGCGGGCGGACGGGAGACCCAGTACTTC. Translating gives CSAQLAGGRETQYF. The chain combines TRBV20-1 with TRBJ2-5; 9 bases are a match to TRBD2. Germline V CDR1 and CDR2: DFQATT, SNEGSKA (reference sequence). This CDR3 comprises 14 residues. J gave up 5 bases and V 6 bases, and 10 bases lay outside the gene matches.

This clonotype came up a few times. The chain combines TRBV10-3 with TRBJ2-7, with D maybe TRBD1 (6 bases). Germline lookup yields CDR1 ENHRY and CDR2 SYGVKD. The CDR3 sequence is 15 residues long. Trimming stripped 3 bases from V and 2 bases from J, with 14 bases between. CDR3 bases: TGTGCCATCAGTGACCAACAGGGTCGCGCCTACGAGCAGTACTTC. This codes for CAISDQQGRAYEQYF.

The chain employs TRBV7-3 and TRBJ2-2, with TRBD2 matching over 10 bases. Germline V gene sequence: CDR1 SGHTA, CDR2 FQGTGA. The CDR3 has 18 residues. The trim removed 2 bases at V and 0 bases at J, leaving 6 bases unmatched. Written as DNA, the CDR3 is TGTGCCAGCAGCTTACTAGCGGGGGTACCCTCGAACACCGGGGAGCTGTTTTTT. Protein product: CASSLLAGVPSNTGELFF.